The T cell receptor (beta chain) described here comes from a study of early T cells in non-severe SARS-CoV-2 infection (dated by TCRdb to the early 2020s). Turning to the overall study: Because TCR sequencing relied on bulk RNA taken from unsorted whole blood, pairing of alpha and beta chains was not possible. Paper-wide results and their limitations: VDJdb matching was skewed toward anti-spike CD8 responses and likely underestimated virus-specific expansions by missing private and CD4 specificities.

Library prep was done by 5' RACE. Sequencing relied on a NextSeq 500. In the TCR library protocol, unique molecular identifiers were attached to individual cDNA molecules to correct for PCR bias and sequencing error. Both TCR alpha and beta chains were sequenced, and tight co-correlation was observed between alpha and beta sequence abundances in each sample. In the paper's pipeline: Decombinator V4 was used to perform V gene, J gene and CDR3 annotation of TCR sequences. Expanded TCRs were defined as changing significantly between any two time points under a Poisson model with p below 0.0001. Abundances of TCRs were expressed as counts per million after normalisation to the total number of TCRs sequenced in each sample. MAIT TCRs were defined by TRAV1-2 paired with TRAJ12, TRAJ20 or TRAJ33, and iNKT TCRs by TRAV10 paired with TRAJ18. VDJdb, accessed 1 November 2021, was searched for CMV, EBV and SARS-CoV-2 annotated TCRs, excluding TCRs annotated for multiple antigens. TCRdb cleaned the public reads at Q25 with fastp, built clones with MiXCR and kept in-frame beta chains. Records with the same CDR3 protein are collapsed into one entry carrying the most frequent genes and DNA. The V and J calls and clone size come from TCRdb's table, not from the authors' own analysis. The sample records around 110,000 distinct CDR3 sequences, around 10% of which are singletons. About 8.1% of the sample comes from the top ten.

The study was a case-control design nested within a healthcare worker cohort in London, UK, with weekly nasopharyngeal swab PCR tests and blood sampling. Between 23 and 31 March 2020, the week of the UK lockdown, healthcare workers were enrolled and then followed up weekly for as long as 16 weeks. Counted from cysteine to phenylalanine, this CDR3 has 14 amino acids. The DNA shown is the 42-base CDR3, in frame from base 1. The junction shows trimming of 5 bases on V and 7 bases on J, plus 18 bases between the germline ends. Taken from the germline V gene, the CDR1 and CDR2 loops are MNHEY and SVGEGT. This clonotype has ten or more counts. The antigen this receptor binds is unknown. It has no much larger one-base neighbor in the sample; base qualities were not kept.

The sequence joins TRBV6-2 or TRBV6-3 to TRBJ2-7, with TRBD2 perhaps the D gene, on 5 matching bases. The TCR was taken from an adult who was a healthcare worker with PCR-confirmed SARS-CoV-2 infection or an uninfected control (not recorded which). The sample comprised whole blood. The CDR3 is CASSRSGSIAEQYF. The DNA is as follows: TGTGCCAGCAGTAGATCGGGATCAATCGCGGAGCAGTACTTC.